This T cell receptor beta chain was sequenced for a study of blood T cells in healthy people across ages. PCR was performed a second time for 7 to 11 cycles using a sample-barcoded 5' primer and a J-beta primer mix. Each CDR3 protein is one row after TCRdb ran MiXCR on the 5' RACE reads. The data contain around 800,000 distinct CDR3 sequences, less than 60% of them singletons. PBMCs, at least 7 million per sample, were isolated. The CDR3 has 16 residues. In germline, CDR1 is SGHRS, CDR2 YFSETQ. The V and J ends lost 0 bases and 3 bases, in that order; junction bases with no gene match: 6. The J gene is TRBJ2-3, the V gene TRBV5-1; 8 bases align to TRBD2. The sequenced sample consisted of blood. The sequence was obtained from a man older than 75 in good health. CDR3 sequence reads: CASSLVLAGSTDTQYF. In DNA, the CDR3 is TGCGCCAGCAGCTTGGTTCTAGCGGGTTCTACAGATACGCAGTATTTT.